The 4 T cell receptor beta chains in this list originate from one sample, sequenced in a study of blood T cell repertoires in COVID-19. Method: immunoSEQ multiplex PCR; TCRdb's copy keeps in-frame clones and lacks some. The table includes a few hundred thousand clones, approximately 90% detected once. Sequenced input: PBMCs or T cells enriched from blood (not recorded which). The receptors here all came from a young man who had recovered from COVID-19.

The chain employs TRBV19 and TRBJ2-5, with 11 nucleotides matching TRBD2. CDR3 length: 14 amino acids. The germline V gene has CDR1 LNHDA and CDR2 SQIVND (reference sequence). The ends lost 8 bases at V and 4 bases at J; junction bases unmatched: 6. As DNA, the CDR3 is TGTGCCAGTGGTAGCGGGAGGGCGTTAGAGACCCAGTACTTC. Its protein is CASGSGRALETQYF.

In this sample, this clone turned up once. The rearrangement links TRBV6-5 to TRBJ2-7, with TRBD1 identical over 7 bases. This CDR3 comprises 11 residues. With V trimmed by 8 bases and J by 4 bases, 2 bases remained unmatched. Per germline, CDR1 MNHEY and CDR2 SVGAGI. The CDR3 DNA reads as TGTGCCAGCGCACAGGGGTACGAGCAGTACTTC. The encoded protein is CASAQGYEQYF.

J is TRBJ1-5 and V is TRBV7-3; 10 bases are shared with TRBD1. The CDR3 length is 15 residues. From germline, CDR1 is SGHTA and CDR2 FQGTGA. V lost 7 bases to trimming and J lost 6 bases; unmatched junction nucleotides: 9. The CDR3 region has the DNA TGTGCCAGCACACACAGCGGACAGGGGGGTCAGCCCCAGCATTTT. It specifies CASTHSGQGGQPQHF.

The gene calls are TRBV27 and TRBJ2-7; tentative D call: TRBD2 (5 bases). This CDR3 region has 11 residues. Germline V gene lookup returns CDR1 MNHEY and CDR2 SMNVEV (reference sequence). V lost 5 bases to trimming and J lost 6 bases, with 8 bases between them. For the CDR3, the DNA is TGTGCCAGCAGTATCAGCGGCGAGCAGTACTTC. Protein: CASSISGEQYF.